The 9 T cell receptor beta chains presented below share a single source sample, sequenced in a study of T-cell reconstitution after alpha-beta-depleted transplantation in children. Unique molecular identifiers were incorporated into the prepared TCRbeta library. TCRdb ran MiXCR on the PCR reads and lists one entry per CDR3 protein. The sample includes 200,000 to 250,000 distinct CDR3 sequences, approximately 12% of them seen just once. The material sequenced was PBMCs from the stem cell graft donor, taken from the stem cell graft. The source of these receptors is a human donor who donated a stem cell graft to a child with acute lymphoblastic leukemia.

This clonotype was found many times. The chain joins TRBV27 to TRBJ1-2, with 7 bases matching TRBD1. V shed 10 bases, J shed 11 bases, and the junction held 10 bases outside the gene matches. Germline values: CDR1 MNHEY, CDR2 SMNVEV (reference sequence). This CDR3 has 11 amino acids. CDR3 region: CATSHRGQYTF. The CDR3 DNA reads TGTGCCACCTCCCACAGGGGCCAATACACCTTC.

This clonotype occurred many times. The chain joins TRBV11-2 to TRBJ2-1, with 9 bases that match TRBD2. Germline V gives CDR1 SGHAT, CDR2 FQNNGV. The CDR3 loop spans 16 amino acids. Trimming at V came to 6 bases and at J to 7 bases, leaving 13 bases not matched to a gene. For the CDR3, the DNA is TGTGCCAGCAGTGACTTTAGCGGGAGTAATTCGAATGAGCAGTTCTTC. This gives the protein CASSDFSGSNSNEQFF.

This clonotype appeared a few times. The rearrangement joins TRBV15 to TRBJ2-7; 10 nucleotides line up with TRBD1. V was clipped by 6 bases and J by 4 bases; unmatched bases: 9. This CDR3 has 15 residues. Germline V gene data show CDR1 as LNHNV and CDR2 as YYDKDF (reference sequence). CDR3 sequence: CATSTPGQGSYEQYF. The CDR3 nucleotides read TGTGCCACCAGTACACCGGGACAGGGGTCTTACGAGCAGTACTTC.

Ten or more counts support this clonotype. This rearrangement joins TRBV7-9 to TRBJ1-1; 9 positions agree with TRBD1. Trimming at V came to 5 bases and at J to 7 bases, leaving 17 bases not matched to a gene. Germline CDR1 and CDR2: SEHNR and FQNEAQ (reference sequence). The CDR3 consists of 17 residues. CDR3 loop: CASSPGWGGQGHDEAFF. As DNA, the CDR3 is TGTGCCAGCAGCCCCGGGTGGGGGGGACAGGGACATGATGAAGCTTTCTTT. The whole variable domain, filled in from reference TRBV7-9 and TRBJ1-1, reads DTGVSQNPRHKITKRGQNVTFRCDPISEHNRLYWYRQTLGQGPEFLTYFQNEAQLEKSRLLSDRFSAERPKGSFSTLEIQRTEQGDSAMYLCASSPGWGGQGHDEAFFGQGTRLTVV.

V gene TRBV7-2 combines with J gene TRBJ2-7, with D possibly TRBD2 on 6 matching bases. The ends were cut back, 5 bases at V and 5 bases at J, with 19 bases in the middle. Per the germline V gene, CDR1 is SGHTA and CDR2 is FQGNSA. The CDR3 covers 15 residues. CDR3 region: CASSPPVGTGNEQYF. DNA for the CDR3: TGTGCCAGCAGCCCCCCGGTGGGGACTGGGAACGAGCAGTACTTC. Looking up the rest from reference TRBV7-2 and TRBJ2-7 gives the full variable domain: GAGVSQSPSNKVTEKGKDVELRCDPISGHTALYWYRQSLGQGLEFLIYFQGNSAPDKSGLPSDRFSAERTGGSVSTLTIQRTQQEDSAVYLCASSPPVGTGNEQYFGPGTRLTVT.

In its sample, this clonotype was seen many times. The chain is built from TRBV7-9 and TRBJ1-5, with D unclear. The CDR3 covers 15 residues. V lost 5 bases and J 0 bases, leaving 11 bases between the germline ends. CDR1 is SEHNR and CDR2 is FQNEAQ in the germline V gene (reference sequence). CDR3: CASSEGPNSNQPQHF. The CDR3 nucleotides are TGTGCCAGCAGCGAAGGTCCCAATAGCAATCAGCCCCAGCATTTT.

In its sample, this clonotype was seen many times. The genes are TRBV29-1 and TRBJ2-3; D perhaps matches TRBD1 (6 bases). The CDR3 is made up of 16 amino acids. V was trimmed by 1 base and J by 2 bases, leaving 16 bases between them. Germline V CDR1 and CDR2: SQVTM, ANQGSEA. CDR3 protein: CSVEGPLDSATDTQYF. The CDR3 DNA is TGCAGCGTTGAAGGGCCTCTGGACAGCGCCACAGATACGCAGTATTTT.

Ten or more counts support this clonotype. The chain has TRBV20-1 and TRBJ2-5, with unresolved D. The V end was cut by 0 bases, the J end by 0 bases, with 11 bases between. The CDR3 has 15 residues. The V gene's germline CDR1 is DFQATT and CDR2 SNEGSKA (reference sequence). For the CDR3, the DNA is TGCAGTGCTAGAGATAACGGTCGGAACCAAGAGACCCAGTACTTC. Translated, it gives CSARDNGRNQETQYF.

This clonotype was seen ten or more times. V is TRBV7-8 and J is TRBJ2-5, with TRBD2 matching 7 bases. With 1 base clipped from V and 4 bases from J, the junction kept 9 bases outside the gene matches. Per germline, CDR1 SGHVS and CDR2 FQNEAQ. This CDR3 has 16 amino acids. CDR3 DNA sequence: TGTGCCAGCAGCTTAGTTAACCCGGGCGGGGGAGAGACCCAGTACTTC. Protein: CASSLVNPGGGETQYF.